One sample yielded the 30 T cell receptor beta chains listed below, sequenced in a study of monozygotic twins with inflammatory bowel disease. Reprocessing the 5' RACE reads, TCRdb reports a single entry for every CDR3 protein and omits DNA. The specimen's table records about 140,000 distinct CDR3 sequences. Sequenced: blood. The receptors stem from a human donor with ulcerative colitis or Crohn's disease, or a healthy co-twin of an affected twin (not recorded which).

The chain couples TRBV27 to TRBJ2-1. There are 16 residues in the CDR3. Germline V gene data show CDR1 as MNHEY and CDR2 as SMNVEV (reference sequence). The CDR3 is CASSSKDRNPYNEQFF.

The gene calls are TRBV18 and TRBJ1-1. The CDR3 has 14 residues. Looked up from germline, CDR1 is KGHSH and CDR2 is LQKENI. The CDR3: CASSPGEWNTEAFF.

This chain uses TRBV6-1 with TRBJ2-7; TCRdb designates TRBD1, a call that cannot be tested without DNA. Germline-derived CDR1 and CDR2 are MNHNS and SASEGT. CDR3 size: 16 residues. CDR3: CASSGLPGQGIYEQYF.

V gene TRBV4-1 combines with J gene TRBJ2-7. This CDR3 is built from 14 residues. CDR1 is MGHRA and CDR2 is YSYEKL in the germline V gene. CDR3 residues: CASSPGTDRYEQYF.

The chain links TRBV11-2 to TRBJ1-1; the TCRdb D gene call, TRBD1, has no DNA to confirm it. The germline V gene has CDR1 SGHAT and CDR2 FQNNGV. The CDR3 runs to 16 residues. Here the CDR3 reads CASSLVTPGRKLEAFF.

The chain uses TRBV20-1 and TRBJ2-6; TCRdb names TRBD1, which stays unverified in the absence of DNA. The CDR3 has 17 residues. Germline loops: CDR1 DFQATT, CDR2 SNEGSKA (reference sequence). CDR3 region: CSAIHTVEGTGANVLTF.

The J gene is TRBJ1-1, the V gene TRBV12-3 or TRBV12-4; TCRdb returns TRBD1, unconfirmable since there is no DNA. The CDR3 runs to 16 residues. The CDR3 sequence: CASSSPIGRSNTEAFF.

This chain links TRBV5-6 with TRBJ1-1; TCRdb picks TRBD1, but there is no DNA to check that call. In germline, CDR1 is SGHDT, CDR2 YYEEEE. This CDR3 comprises 15 residues. The CDR3 is CASSWYSGQNTEAFF.

The V and J genes are TRBV12-3 or TRBV12-4 and TRBJ2-5; TCRdb reports TRBD1, a call that lacks DNA to check it against. This CDR3 comprises 16 residues. CDR3 in amino acids: CASSSTWTGVQETQYF.

The genes are TRBV27 and TRBJ2-7; TCRdb lists TRBD2, though no DNA is available to test this call. This CDR3 contains 17 residues. Germline lookup yields CDR1 MNHEY and CDR2 SMNVEV (reference sequence). This CDR3 is CASSLSPARRYAHEQYF.

V gene TRBV28 combines with J gene TRBJ2-1; the D call of TRBD1 rests on TCRdb alone, since no DNA is present to check it. The CDR3 has 16 amino acids. Germline V gives CDR1 MDHEN, CDR2 SYDVKM. The CDR3 loop is CASSSPDRTPYNEQFF.

This sequence joins TRBV7-9 and TRBJ1-2; TCRdb calls TRBD1, which cannot be checked without DNA. This CDR3 spans 14 amino acids. Germline-derived CDR1 and CDR2 are SEHNR and FQNEAQ (reference sequence). CDR3 loop: CASSPSGPKGGYTF.

The rearrangement links TRBV30 to TRBJ1-1. There are 14 residues in the CDR3. CDR1 GTSNPN and CDR2 SVGIG come from the germline V gene (reference sequence). CDR3 residues: CAWSSAGRNTEAFF.

The J gene is TRBJ2-1, the V gene TRBV5-6; TCRdb's D call, TRBD2, is unchecked because there is no DNA. The CDR3 loop spans 18 amino acids. In germline, CDR1 is SGHDT, CDR2 YYEEEE. This chain's CDR3 is CASSLVPSGTINYNEQFF.

The chain couples TRBV10-3 to TRBJ1-2; absent DNA, TCRdb's TRBD1 call cannot be checked. From germline, CDR1 is ENHRY and CDR2 SYGVKD. The CDR3 is 14 amino acids. CDR3 sequence: CAISESAGGLGYTF.

The genes are TRBV7-9 and TRBJ2-5; the TRBD2 assignment by TCRdb is unverifiable without DNA. CDR3 length: 14 residues. CDR1 and CDR2 (germline): SEHNR, FQNEAQ (reference sequence). The CDR3 loop is CASSLVSGGETQYF.

The chain employs TRBV5-1 and TRBJ2-1; TCRdb names TRBD2, which stays unverified in the absence of DNA. This CDR3 is 13 amino acids long. Per germline, CDR1 SGHRS and CDR2 YFSETQ. CDR3 region: CASSLEQSGSKFF.

The chain links TRBV7-3 to TRBJ2-7; TCRdb picks TRBD1, but there is no DNA to check that call. This CDR3 is 15 amino acids long. Germline V CDR1 and CDR2: SGHTA, FQGTGA. The CDR3 sequence: CASSPTGTGAYEQYF.

The V and J genes are TRBV7-2 and TRBJ2-5; TCRdb proposes TRBD1, but this gene call is untestable without DNA. CDR3 size: 15 residues. The V gene's germline CDR1 is SGHTA and CDR2 FQGNSA. The CDR3 region is CASSLRGPGLETQYF. The full variable domain, in which reference TRBV7-2 and TRBJ2-5 provide the parts outside the CDR3, is GAGVSQSPSNKVTEKGKDVELRCDPISGHTALYWYRQSLGQGLEFLIYFQGNSAPDKSGLPSDRFSAERTGGSVSTLTIQRTQQEDSAVYLCASSLRGPGLETQYFGPGTRLLVL.

The chain links TRBV30 to TRBJ1-1; the D call of TRBD1 rests on TCRdb alone, since no DNA is present to check it. Germline-derived CDR1 and CDR2 are GTSNPN and SVGIG (reference sequence). The CDR3 has 14 amino acids. CDR3 sequence: CAWSPGVLNTEAFF.

This rearrangement joins TRBV20-1 to TRBJ2-3; absent DNA, TCRdb's TRBD1 call cannot be checked. This CDR3 is 14 amino acids long. Germline V gene lookup returns CDR1 DFQATT and CDR2 SNEGSKA (reference sequence). The CDR3: CSARGSIRGDTQYF.

The V call is TRBV18, the J call TRBJ1-4; the D call of TRBD1 rests on TCRdb alone, since no DNA is present to check it. CDR3 size: 15 residues. Germline V gene data show CDR1 as KGHSH and CDR2 as LQKENI. The CDR3 loop is CASSGETGSNEKLFF.

V usage is TRBV11-1 and J usage is TRBJ2-1; TCRdb names TRBD2, which stays unverified in the absence of DNA. Germline lookup yields CDR1 SGHAT and CDR2 FQDESV (reference sequence). The CDR3 covers 17 residues. The CDR3 sequence is CASSLGGLAGVSNEQFF.

The V gene is TRBV5-1, the J gene TRBJ2-7; TCRdb indicates TRBD2, and absent DNA this call remains unverified. CDR1 is SGHRS, CDR2 YFSETQ, per germline. The CDR3 loop spans 18 amino acids. The chain's CDR3 is CASSRRILTSGSRYEQYF. The full variable domain, completed using reference TRBV5-1 and TRBJ2-7, is KAGVTQTPRYLIKTRGQQVTLSCSPISGHRSVSWYQQTPGQGLQFLFEYFSETQRNKGNFPGRFSGRQFSNSRSEMNVSTLELGDSALYLCASSRRILTSGSRYEQYFGPGTRLTVT.

The chain employs TRBV7-2 and TRBJ2-7; TCRdb proposes TRBD2, but this gene call is untestable without DNA. Germline loops: CDR1 SGHTA, CDR2 FQGNSA. This CDR3 contains 15 residues. Here the CDR3 reads CASSKTSGGLYEQYF. Looking up the rest from reference TRBV7-2 and TRBJ2-7 gives the full variable domain: GAGVSQSPSNKVTEKGKDVELRCDPISGHTALYWYRQSLGQGLEFLIYFQGNSAPDKSGLPSDRFSAERTGGSVSTLTIQRTQQEDSAVYLCASSKTSGGLYEQYFGPGTRLTVT.

V and J are TRBV5-1 and TRBJ2-7. There are 13 residues in the CDR3. Germline assignment: CDR1 SGHRS and CDR2 YFSETQ. CDR3 sequence: CASSSVAQDEQYF.

The CDR3 reads CASSFTGGKGTGELFF. The chain has TRBV7-3 and TRBJ2-2; there is no DNA to check the TCRdb D call of TRBD1. CDR1 and CDR2 from the germline V gene are SGHTA and FQGTGA. This CDR3 spans 16 amino acids.

The chain joins TRBV5-1 to TRBJ2-7; there is no DNA to check the TCRdb D call of TRBD1. This CDR3 has 12 residues. CDR1 is SGHRS and CDR2 is YFSETQ in the germline V gene. CDR3 sequence reads: CASKGTTYEQYF. Full variable domain (outside the CDR3, taken from reference TRBV5-1 and TRBJ2-7): KAGVTQTPRYLIKTRGQQVTLSCSPISGHRSVSWYQQTPGQGLQFLFEYFSETQRNKGNFPGRFSGRQFSNSRSEMNVSTLELGDSALYLCASKGTTYEQYFGPGTRLTVT.

The chain is built from TRBV6-1 and TRBJ2-7. Germline V gene data show CDR1 as MNHNS and CDR2 as SASEGT. The length of the CDR3 is 14 residues. The chain's CDR3 is CASNGRGMSGEQYF.

The chain is built from TRBV11-2 and TRBJ2-7; TCRdb returns TRBD1, unconfirmable since there is no DNA. The germline gives CDR1 SGHAT, CDR2 FQNNGV. The CDR3 extends over 13 amino acids. CDR3 in amino acids: CASSLDRDYEQYF.